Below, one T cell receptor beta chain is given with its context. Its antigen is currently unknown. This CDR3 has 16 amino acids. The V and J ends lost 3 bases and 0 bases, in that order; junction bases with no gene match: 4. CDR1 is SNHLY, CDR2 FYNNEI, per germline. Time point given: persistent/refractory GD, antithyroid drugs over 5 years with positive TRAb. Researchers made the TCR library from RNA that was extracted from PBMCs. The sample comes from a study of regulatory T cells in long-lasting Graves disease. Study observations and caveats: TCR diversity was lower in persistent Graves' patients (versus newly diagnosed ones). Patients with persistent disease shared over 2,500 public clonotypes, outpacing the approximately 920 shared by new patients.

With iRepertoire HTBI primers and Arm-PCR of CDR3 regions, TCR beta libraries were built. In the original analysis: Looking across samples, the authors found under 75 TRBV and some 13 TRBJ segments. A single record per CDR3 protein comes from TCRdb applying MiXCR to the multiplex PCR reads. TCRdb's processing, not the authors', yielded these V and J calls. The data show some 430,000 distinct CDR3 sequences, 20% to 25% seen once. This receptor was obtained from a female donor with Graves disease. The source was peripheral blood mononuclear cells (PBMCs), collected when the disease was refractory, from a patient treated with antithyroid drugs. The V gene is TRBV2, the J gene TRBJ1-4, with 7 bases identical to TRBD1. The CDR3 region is CASSDRGKATNEKLFF. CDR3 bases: TGTGCCAGCAGTGACAGGGGGAAAGCAACTAATGAAAAACTGTTTTTT.